This entry concerns a single TCR beta chain. This sample was taken from a study of PD-1 blockade in classical Hodgkin lymphoma. The time point denotes: cycle 4 day 1 (C4D1), after 6 weeks of nivolumab. All trial patients relapsed after autologous stem cell transplantation. TCRdb keeps only in-frame clones here, not all; method: immunoSEQ multiplex PCR. The table shows under 130,000 clones, with approximately 89% occurring only once. Trimming cost V 0 bases and J 4 bases; bases outside gene matches: 4. Germline assignment: CDR1 SGHDT and CDR2 YYEEEE. This CDR3 has 14 residues. The material was peripheral blood mononuclear cells (PBMCs), obtained before the fourth cycle of nivolumab. The sequence was obtained from a human donor with classical Hodgkin lymphoma. The chain uses TRBV5-6 and TRBJ2-7; TRBD2 matches at 7 bases. CDR3 in amino acids: CASSLGLAVYEQYF. The CDR3 nucleotides read TGTGCCAGCAGCTTGGGACTAGCTGTTTACGAGCAGTACTTC.